Reported below is one TCR beta chain. PCR was performed a second time for about 7 to 12 cycles using a sample-barcoded 5' primer and a J-beta primer mix. Each cDNA molecule received a tag from a template-switch adaptor that had 12 random nucleotides. Every sample gave at least 3 million paired-end reads containing CDR3. TCRdb itself ran the 5' RACE reads through MiXCR, one entry per CDR3 protein. Here the sample spans fewer than 1,000,000 distinct CDR3 sequences, around 43% being singletons. The source of the sample is a study of blood T cells in healthy people across ages. The TCR comes from a man between 60 and 75 years old in good health. The specimen was blood.

The CDR3 protein is CATSRAVSAYGYTF. In DNA, the CDR3 is TGTGCCACCAGCAGAGCGGTTTCGGCCTATGGCTACACCTTC. V gene TRBV15 combines with J gene TRBJ1-2; D gene ambiguous. The CDR3 length is 14 residues. Trimming cost V 1 base and J 4 bases, with 10 bases left between them. From germline, CDR1 is LNHNV and CDR2 YYDKDF (reference sequence).